What follows describes a single T cell receptor (beta chain). This record belongs to a study of blood T cell repertoires in COVID-19. Overall study context: The United States, Italy and Spain were the sources of the acute and convalescent COVID-19 samples. PBMCs, B-cell-depleted T cells, or T cells were the source of the cDNA or gDNA that made up the material.

CDR3 length equals 17 residues. CDR1 and CDR2 from the germline V gene are SGHNT and YYREEE (reference sequence). V dropped 4 bases and J dropped 2; count of bases not matched to a gene: 9. As processed by the authors: Scientists estimated how many nucleated cells there were by amplifying reference gene primers. Some clones are missing from TCRdb's copy, which holds only in-frame ones; the method was immunoSEQ multiplex PCR. V, J and clone size reflect that table, while D and trimming were determined from the DNA. The repertoire includes about 270,000 clones, roughly 85% of them detected once, and approximately 11% sits in the top ten.

This chain joins TRBV5-4 and TRBJ2-1; 10 nucleotides match TRBD2. Sequencing used peripheral blood. This sequence originates from a woman aged 65 to 85 with acute or convalescent COVID-19. The chain's CDR3 is CASSPAASGGAYNEQFF. The CDR3, as DNA: TGTGCCAGCAGCCCAGCGGCTAGCGGGGGTGCCTACAATGAGCAGTTCTTC.